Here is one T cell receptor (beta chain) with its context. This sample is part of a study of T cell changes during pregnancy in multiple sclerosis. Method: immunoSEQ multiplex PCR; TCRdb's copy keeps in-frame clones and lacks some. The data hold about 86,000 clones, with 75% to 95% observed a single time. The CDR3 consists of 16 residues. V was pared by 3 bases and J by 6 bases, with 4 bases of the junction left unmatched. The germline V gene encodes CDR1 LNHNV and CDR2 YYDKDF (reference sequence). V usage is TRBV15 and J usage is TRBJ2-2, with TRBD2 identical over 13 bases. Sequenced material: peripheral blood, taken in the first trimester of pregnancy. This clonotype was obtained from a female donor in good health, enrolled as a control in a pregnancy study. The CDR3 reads CATSRGLAGMAGELFF. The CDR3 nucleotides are TGTGCCACCAGCAGGGGACTAGCGGGGATGGCCGGGGAGCTGTTTTTT.